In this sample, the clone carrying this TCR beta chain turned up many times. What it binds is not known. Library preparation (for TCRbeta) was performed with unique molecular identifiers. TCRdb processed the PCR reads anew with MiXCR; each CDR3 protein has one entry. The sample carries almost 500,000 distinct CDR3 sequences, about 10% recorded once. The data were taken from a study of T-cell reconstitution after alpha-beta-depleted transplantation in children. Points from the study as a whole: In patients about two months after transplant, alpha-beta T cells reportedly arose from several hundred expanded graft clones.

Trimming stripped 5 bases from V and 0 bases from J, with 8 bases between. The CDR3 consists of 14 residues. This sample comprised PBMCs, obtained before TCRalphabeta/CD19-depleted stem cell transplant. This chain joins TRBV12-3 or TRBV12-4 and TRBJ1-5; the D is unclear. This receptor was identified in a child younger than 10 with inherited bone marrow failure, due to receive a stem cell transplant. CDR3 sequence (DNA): TGTGCCAGCAGTCTGGACGATAGCAATCAGCCCCAGCATTTT. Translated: CASSLDDSNQPQHF.